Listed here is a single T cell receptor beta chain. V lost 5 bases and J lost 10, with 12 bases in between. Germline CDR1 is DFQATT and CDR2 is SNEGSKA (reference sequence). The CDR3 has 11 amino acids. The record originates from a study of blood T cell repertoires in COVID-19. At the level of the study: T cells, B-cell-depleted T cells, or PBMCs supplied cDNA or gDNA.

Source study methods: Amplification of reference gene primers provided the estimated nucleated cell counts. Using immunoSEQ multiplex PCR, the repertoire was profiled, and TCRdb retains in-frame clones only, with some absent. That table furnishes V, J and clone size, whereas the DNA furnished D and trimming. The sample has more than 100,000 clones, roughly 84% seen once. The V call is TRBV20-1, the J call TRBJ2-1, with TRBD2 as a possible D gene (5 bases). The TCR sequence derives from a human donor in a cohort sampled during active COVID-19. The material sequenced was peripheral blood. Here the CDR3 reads CSAGWTVEQFF. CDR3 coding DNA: TGCAGTGCTGGATGGACTGTAGAGCAGTTCTTC.